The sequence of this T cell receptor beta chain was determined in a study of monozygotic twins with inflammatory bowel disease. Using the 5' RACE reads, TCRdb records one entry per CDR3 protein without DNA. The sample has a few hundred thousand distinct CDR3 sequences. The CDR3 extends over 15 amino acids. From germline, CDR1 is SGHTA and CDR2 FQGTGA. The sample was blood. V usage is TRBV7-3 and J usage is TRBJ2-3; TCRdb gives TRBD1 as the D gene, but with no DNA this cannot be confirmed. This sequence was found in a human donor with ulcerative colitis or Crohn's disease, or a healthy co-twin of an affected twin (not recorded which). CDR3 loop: CASSPRTGQRDTQYF.